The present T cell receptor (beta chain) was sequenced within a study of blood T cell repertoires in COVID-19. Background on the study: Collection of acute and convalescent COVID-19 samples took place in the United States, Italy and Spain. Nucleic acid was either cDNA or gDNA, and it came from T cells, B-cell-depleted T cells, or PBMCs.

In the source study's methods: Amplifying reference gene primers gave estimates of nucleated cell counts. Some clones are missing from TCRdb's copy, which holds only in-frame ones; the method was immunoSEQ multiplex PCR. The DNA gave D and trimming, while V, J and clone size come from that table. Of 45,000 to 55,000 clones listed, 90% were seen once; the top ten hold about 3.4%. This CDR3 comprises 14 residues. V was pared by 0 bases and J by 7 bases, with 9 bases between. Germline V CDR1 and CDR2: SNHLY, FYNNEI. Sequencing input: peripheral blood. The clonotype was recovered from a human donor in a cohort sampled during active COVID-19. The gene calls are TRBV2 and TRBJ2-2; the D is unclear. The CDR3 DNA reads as TGTGCCAGCAGTGAAGCGGGCAGCCACGGGGAGCTGTTTTTT. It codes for CASSEAGSHGELFF.